This T cell receptor beta chain was obtained from a study of shared T cell receptors in the human thymus. The method was immunoSEQ multiplex PCR; TCRdb's version includes in-frame clones alone and lacks a portion of them. The sample contains hundreds of thousands of clones, roughly 90% of which appear only once. From germline, CDR1 is SGHVS and CDR2 FQNEAQ. This CDR3 is built from 18 residues. V was clipped by 5 bases and J by 4 bases, with 24 bases between them. These data are also associated with another study on human thymus T cells. That source adds: Donor material was obtained from healthy Finnish infants undergoing corrective surgery for congenital heart defects. Corrective heart surgery yielded resections, and these provided the thymus tissue. Both thymic and peripheral blood repertoires showed apparently biased V and J usage. Thymic repertoires overlap heavily among unrelated individuals, related research has reported.

This TCR was sampled from a boy younger than two with a congenital heart defect. Sequenced input: thymocytes. The chain carries TRBV7-8 and TRBJ1-5, with a tentative D call TRBD1 (5 bases). The CDR3, as DNA: TGTGCCAGCAGCCGATTCTCGATCAACGACAGATGGAATCAGCCCCAGCATTTT. This translates into CASSRFSINDRWNQPQHF.